This T cell receptor beta chain was observed in a study of T cell repertoires in cytomegalovirus infection (dated by TCRdb to between 2018 and 2020). About the investigation overall: Donor HLA type was relevant to the analysis, because carriage of CMV infection together with the matching HLA type was indicated by public TCR beta signatures. What the study reported, not specific to this receptor: In the ex vivo response, HLA-C-restricted CMV-specific TCR beta clonotypes were dominant, and in two of eight donors the single most frequent clonotype came from this HLA-C-restricted group. In both this cohort and an independent roughly 400-donor cohort, the cumulative frequency of public TCR beta family members distinguished carriers of CMV infection plus the relevant HLA type.

This clonotype was seen only a few times. The clone's antigen remains unknown. The input lacks base qualities; no much larger clone sits a single base away. The instrument was an Illumina HiSeq 1500. TCRdb applied fastp at Q25 and MiXCR to the public reads, then kept only in-frame beta chains. When rows share a CDR3 protein, they turn into one entry using the most common DNA and genes. In all, the sample holds fewer than 250,000 distinct CDR3 sequences, and 20% to 25% of those were seen once. The ten largest clones capture 18% of the sample. Reading from cysteine to phenylalanine, the CDR3 counts 11 amino acids. This entry keeps only the CDR3 DNA: 33 bases, framed from base 1. Looking up the germline V gene (reference sequence) yields CDR1 DFQATT and CDR2 SNEGSKA. V is reduced by 3 bases and J by 1 base, leaving a spacing of 3 bases between them.

The sequenced sample was CD8+ T cells from PBMCs. The chain joins TRBV20-1 to TRBJ1-2, with the D gene not clear enough to name. This receptor was taken from a human donor in good health (CMV status not recorded). Some clones in this sample may be carry-over from other donors' samples. The nucleotide sequence is TGCAGTGCTAGTATTAACTATGGCTACACCTTC. Its translation reads: CSASINYGYTF.